This TCR beta chain was retrieved from a study of cytomegalovirus exposure and HLA in healthy donors. Germline CDR1 reads SGHTA; CDR2 reads FQGNSA. V lost 6 bases and J lost 8, with 16 bases in between. This CDR3 has 13 amino acids. Points on this clone: Its specificity is not known.

Study findings and constraints: Donor immune exposure was known only as CMV serostatus. An analysis that came later showed most CMV-associated TCR beta chains appearing HLA-restricted.

PCR employed 60 Vbeta and 13 Jbeta primers. The assay was immunoSEQ multiplex PCR, and TCRdb's table has in-frame clones only and misses some. The repertoire holds around 170,000 clones, with approximately 84% as singletons. Input material: PBMCs. The sequence derives from a man in his fifties or sixties in good health and CMV-seronegative. The chain employs TRBV7-2 and TRBJ1-1; a weak D match, TRBD1 (5 bases). CDR3 bases: TGTGCCAGCAGTCGAGATAGGGGCACCGAAGCTTTCTTT. Its translation: CASSRDRGTEAFF.